One sample yielded the 6 T cell receptor beta chains listed below, sequenced in a study of blood T cell repertoires in COVID-19. Here immunoSEQ multiplex PCR was the method, and the copy in TCRdb shows in-frame clones only, minus some. The repertoire includes about 82,000 clones, around four fifths of them detected once, and 15% to 20% sits in the top ten. The specimen sequenced was peripheral blood. The origin of the receptors is a woman aged 55-69 years with acute or convalescent COVID-19.

J is TRBJ1-1 and V is TRBV10-2; D is perhaps TRBD1 (6 bases). The CDR3 sequence is 18 residues long. The V end was cut by 6 bases, the J end by 0 bases, with 23 bases between. Germline V gene data show CDR1 as WSHSY and CDR2 as SAAADI. CDR3 DNA: TGCGCCAGCAGGAGCCCTACAGGGCAGATGGGCCTGAACACTGAAGCTTTCTTT. Translated: CASRSPTGQMGLNTEAFF.

This rearrangement joins TRBV24-1 to TRBJ2-3, with 9 bases aligning to TRBD1. Trimming at V came to 4 bases and at J to 2 bases, leaving 9 bases not matched to a gene. Per germline, CDR1 KGHDR and CDR2 SFDVKD. This CDR3 has 17 amino acids. CDR3 amino acids: CATSDLTGGAFTDTQYF. CDR3 coding DNA: TGTGCCACCAGTGACCTTACAGGGGGCGCCTTCACAGATACGCAGTATTTT.

As concerns this clone: Within the sample, other DNA sequences also encode this same CDR3. The chain joins TRBV6-5 to TRBJ2-7, with a tentative D call TRBD1 (5 bases). The CDR3 length is 14 residues. Trimming took 5 bases from V and 2 from J, leaving 13 bases between them. In germline, CDR1 is MNHEY, CDR2 SVGAGI. CDR3 sequence: CASSPQGGPYEQYF. The CDR3 nucleotides are TGTGCCAGCAGTCCTCAGGGTGGCCCCTACGAGCAGTACTTC.

The rearrangement joins TRBV28 to TRBJ2-5, with D hard to call. CDR1 is MDHEN and CDR2 is SYDVKM in the germline V gene. V was cut by 0 bases and J by 5 bases, with 10 bases left in between. This CDR3 has 14 amino acids. CDR3 in amino acids: CASSLWIARETQYF. For the CDR3, the DNA is TGTGCCAGCAGTTTATGGATAGCCCGGGAGACCCAGTACTTC.

CDR3 in amino acids: CASSYGAGSLGTEAFF. CDR3 in DNA: TGTGCCAGCAGTTACGGCGCAGGGTCTTTGGGGACTGAAGCTTTCTTT. The rearrangement links TRBV6-2 or TRBV6-3 to TRBJ1-1; D is perhaps TRBD1 (5 bases). Germline V lookup: CDR1 MNHEY, CDR2 SVGEGT. This CDR3 has 16 residues. With 2 bases removed from V and 5 bases from J, the gap between germline ends came to 18 bases.

This clone was seen only a few times. The CDR3 sequence: CASRGGLYNEQFF. CDR3 DNA sequence: TGTGCCAGCAGAGGCGGGTTATACAATGAGCAGTTCTTC. The V gene is TRBV2, the J gene TRBJ2-1, with D tentatively TRBD2 (5 bases). This CDR3 has 13 amino acids. In germline, CDR1 is SNHLY, CDR2 FYNNEI. Trimming took off 6 bases at V and 4 bases at J, with 10 bases between the two ends.